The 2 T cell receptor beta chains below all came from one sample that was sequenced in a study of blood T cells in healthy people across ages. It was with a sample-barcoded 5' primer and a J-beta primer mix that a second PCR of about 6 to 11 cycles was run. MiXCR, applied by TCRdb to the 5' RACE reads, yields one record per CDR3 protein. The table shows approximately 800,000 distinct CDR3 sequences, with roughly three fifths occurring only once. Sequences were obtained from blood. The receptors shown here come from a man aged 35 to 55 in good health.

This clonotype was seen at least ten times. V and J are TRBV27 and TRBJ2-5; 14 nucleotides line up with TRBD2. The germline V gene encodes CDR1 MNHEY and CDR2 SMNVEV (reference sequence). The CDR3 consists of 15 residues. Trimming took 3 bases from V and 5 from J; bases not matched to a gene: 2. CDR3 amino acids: CASSLGLAGVETQYF. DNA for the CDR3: TGTGCCAGCAGTTTGGGACTAGCGGGAGTGGAGACCCAGTACTTC.

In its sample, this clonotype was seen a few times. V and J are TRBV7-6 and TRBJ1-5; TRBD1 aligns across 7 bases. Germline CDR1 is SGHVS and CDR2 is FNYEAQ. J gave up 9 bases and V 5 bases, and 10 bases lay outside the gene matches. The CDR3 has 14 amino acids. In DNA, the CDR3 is TGTGCCAGCAGCGGTGACAGGGCATTTGGGCCCCAGCATTTT. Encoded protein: CASSGDRAFGPQHF.